This T cell receptor (beta chain) was identified in a study of blood T cell repertoires in COVID-19. At the level of the study: Italy, Spain and the United States were the sources of the convalescent and acute COVID-19 samples. Sources were T cells, B-cell-depleted T cells, or PBMCs; the material itself was cDNA or gDNA.

The trim removed 0 bases at V and 2 bases at J, leaving 2 bases unmatched. Germline lookup yields CDR1 SGHRS and CDR2 YFSETQ. This CDR3 has 14 amino acids. In the original processing: Estimated nucleated cell counts came from reference gene primer amplification. Assay: immunoSEQ multiplex PCR; the TCRdb copy retains only in-frame clones and omits some. V and J calls plus clone size are reproduced from that table; the DNA served to infer D and trimming. The sample holds 60,000 or so clones, 74% seen once. V and J are TRBV5-1 and TRBJ2-7; TRBD2 matches at 7 bases. The receptor comes from a woman over 75 with acute or convalescent COVID-19. The sequenced sample was peripheral blood. This chain's CDR3 is CASSLVRGAYEQYF. CDR3 DNA sequence: TGCGCCAGCAGCTTGGTTCGGGGGGCCTACGAGCAGTACTTC.